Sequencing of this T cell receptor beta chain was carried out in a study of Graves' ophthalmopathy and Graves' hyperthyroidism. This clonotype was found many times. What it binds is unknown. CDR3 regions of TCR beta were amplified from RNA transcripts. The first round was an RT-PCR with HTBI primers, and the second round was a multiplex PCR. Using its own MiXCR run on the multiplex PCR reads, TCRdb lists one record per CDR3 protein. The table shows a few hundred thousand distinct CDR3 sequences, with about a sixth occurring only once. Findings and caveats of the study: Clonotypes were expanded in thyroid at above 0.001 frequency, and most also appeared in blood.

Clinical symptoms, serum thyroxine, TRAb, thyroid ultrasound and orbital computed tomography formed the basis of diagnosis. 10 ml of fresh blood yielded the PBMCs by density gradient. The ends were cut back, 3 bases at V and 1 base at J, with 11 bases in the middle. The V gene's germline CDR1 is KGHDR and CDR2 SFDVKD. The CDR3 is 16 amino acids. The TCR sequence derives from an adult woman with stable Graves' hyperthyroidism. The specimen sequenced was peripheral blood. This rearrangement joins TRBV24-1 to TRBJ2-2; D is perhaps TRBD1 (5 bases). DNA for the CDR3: TGTGCCACCAGTGATAGGACACTCTTGAACACCGGGGAGCTGTTTTTT. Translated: CATSDRTLLNTGELFF.